One and the same sample provided the 22 T cell receptor beta chains below, sequenced in a study of low-dose radiotherapy and immunotherapy resistance in tumors. Both TCRalpha and TCRbeta chains were reverse transcribed with V-gene-specific primers. For amplifying TCRs, the PCR ran for around 20 cycles with Phusion, which was used together with a constant-region primer and the adapter on the V primers. From the reads, TCRdb called clonotypes with MiXCR, one entry per CDR3 protein. The sample shows over 65,000 distinct CDR3 sequences, 15% to 20% of them seen only once. As to time point: before trial treatment. Sequenced here: PBMCs, sampled before treatment. The source is a male donor with prostate cancer.

This clonotype was seen repeatedly, ten times or more. The chain uses TRBV21-1 and TRBJ1-6; the D call of TRBD1 is as the table states it, not checked on the DNA. TRBV21-1 is given as a pseudogene. The CDR3 is made up of 17 amino acids. In DNA, the CDR3 is TGTGCCAGCTCGGCTGACAGGACGACCTTCTATAATTCACCCCTCCACTTT. This sequence encodes CASSADRTTFYNSPLHF.

This clonotype was counted at least ten times. V is TRBV6-1 and J is TRBJ2-7, with 7 bases matching TRBD1. J was trimmed by 3 bases and V by 4 bases; bases with no gene match: 9. CDR1 is MNHNS, CDR2 SASEGT, per germline. The CDR3 extends over 15 amino acids. The CDR3 loop is CASSVFTGASYEQYF. The DNA for the CDR3 is TGTGCCAGCAGTGTATTTACAGGGGCCAGCTACGAGCAGTACTTC.

This clonotype was seen repeatedly, ten times or more. V usage is TRBV19 and J usage is TRBJ1-3, with a possible D match to TRBD1 (5 bases). The CDR3 is 14 residues long. The germline V gene has CDR1 LNHDA and CDR2 SQIVND (reference sequence). V was shortened by 7 bases and J by 9 bases, with 19 bases between the two germline ends. In nucleotides, the CDR3 is TGTGCCAGTACATACGCGGGGGGGAGCGGCACCATATATTTT. Protein sequence: CASTYAGGSGTIYF. The variable domain in full, with the rest retrieved from reference TRBV19 and TRBJ1-3, is DGGITQSPKYLFRKEGQNVTLSCEQNLNHDAMYWYRQDPGQGLRLIYYSQIVNDFQKGDIAEGYSVSREKKESFPLTVTSAQKNPTAFYLCASTYAGGSGTIYFGEGSWLTVV.

This clonotype occurred many times. This chain links TRBV2 with TRBJ1-1; TRBD1 might be the D (6 bases). Trimming cost V 1 base and J 9 bases, with 12 bases left between them. Germline loops: CDR1 SNHLY, CDR2 FYNNEI. There are 13 residues in the CDR3. The CDR3 loop reads CASSEDRVPKAFF. The CDR3 coding sequence is TGTGCCAGCAGTGAAGACAGGGTTCCCAAAGCTTTCTTT. Variable domain in full (rest from reference TRBV2 and TRBJ1-1): EPEVTQTPSHQVTQMGQEVILRCVPISNHLYFYWYRQILGQKVEFLVSFYNNEISEKSEIFDDQFSVERPDGSNFTLKIRSTKLEDSAMYFCASSEDRVPKAFFGQGTRLTVV.

This clonotype was seen ten or more times. The chain employs TRBV7-9 and TRBJ2-2; no clear D. Germline CDR1 and CDR2: SEHNR and FQNEAQ (reference sequence). The CDR3 has 15 amino acids. V shed 5 bases and J shed 5 bases, with 15 bases lying between them. CDR3 sequence reads: CASSIRAVETGELFF. In DNA form, the CDR3 reads TGTGCCAGCAGCATTCGGGCAGTCGAAACCGGGGAGCTGTTTTTT. Filled out from reference TRBV7-9 and TRBJ2-2, the complete variable domain reads DTGVSQNPRHKITKRGQNVTFRCDPISEHNRLYWYRQTLGQGPEFLTYFQNEAQLEKSRLLSDRFSAERPKGSFSTLEIQRTEQGDSAMYLCASSIRAVETGELFFGEGSRLTVL.

This clonotype was seen at least ten times. V usage is TRBV6-5 and J usage is TRBJ2-3; 9 nucleotides match TRBD1. Germline V gene data show CDR1 as MNHEY and CDR2 as SVGAGI. V gave up 10 bases and J gave up 4 bases; unmatched junction bases: 3. The CDR3 totals 12 residues. The CDR3 nucleotides are TGTGCCACAAGGGACAGGGCAGATACGCAGTATTTT. Translation gives CATRDRADTQYF.

This clonotype occurred many times. J is TRBJ2-7 and V is TRBV4-1, with TRBD1 matching over 10 bases. Germline CDR1 MGHRA, CDR2 YSYEKL. With 2 bases clipped from V and 4 bases from J, the junction kept 5 bases outside the gene matches. This CDR3 contains 15 residues. The CDR3 sequence: CASSQPGTGAYEQYF. Here the CDR3 DNA reads TGCGCCAGCAGCCAACCCGGGACAGGGGCTTACGAGCAGTACTTC.

The chain couples TRBV11-2 to TRBJ2-5; a weak D match, TRBD2 (6 bases). The CDR3 contains 14 residues. CDR1 is SGHAT, CDR2 FQNNGV, per germline. V gave up 7 bases and J gave up 4 bases, with 16 bases separating them. This chain's CDR3 is CASTLSGLVETQYF. DNA of the CDR3: TGTGCCAGCACCTTGAGCGGGCTAGTAGAGACCCAGTACTTC.

This clonotype was counted many times. The V gene is TRBV6-5, the J gene TRBJ2-1; TRBD2 is a possible D gene (7 bases). Germline-derived CDR1 and CDR2 are MNHEY and SVGAGI. The CDR3 spans 15 residues. Deletions cut 6 bases from V and 9 bases from J, with 21 bases between. DNA of the CDR3: TGTGCCAGCAGCCCCCTTTCGGGGGGCCGGAGTGAGCAGTTCTTC. Encoded protein: CASSPLSGGRSEQFF.

This clonotype has at least ten counts. The chain uses TRBV18 and TRBJ2-1; 7 nucleotides match TRBD1. Germline trimming cut 2 bases from V and 15 bases from J; bases unmatched to any gene: 4. The germline V gene has CDR1 KGHSH and CDR2 LQKENI. CDR3 length: 11 residues. This CDR3 reads CASSPEQGLFF. CDR3 DNA: TGTGCCAGCTCACCAGAACAGGGGTTGTTCTTC.

This clonotype was counted at least ten times. For the CDR3, the DNA is TGCGCCAGCAGCCAAGATCTAGCGGGCGTCCAAGAGACCCAGTACTTC. Translated: CASSQDLAGVQETQYF. The V gene is TRBV4-1, the J gene TRBJ2-5; 8 bases are shared with TRBD2. The CDR3 is 16 amino acids. CDR1 is MGHRA, CDR2 YSYEKL, per germline. The J segment lost 1 base and the V segment lost 0 bases, leaving 4 bases of the junction unmatched.

This clonotype was observed a few times. A far larger clone is off by one base, so a read error is likely. The chain couples TRBV5-3 to TRBJ2-1; 12 bases are a match to TRBD1. TRBV5-3 is treated as an ORF (open reading frame) with a function not yet certain. Trimming cost V 8 bases and J 10 bases; bases outside gene matches: 7. The CDR3 has 13 residues. CDR3: CASSRDRGQEQFF. CDR3 in DNA: TGTGCCAGCAGCCGGGACAGGGGGCAAGAGCAGTTCTTC.

Concerning this clonotype: One end of the junction is discordant with germline, which a read error may explain. The rearrangement uses TRBV7-2 and TRBJ2-7; perhaps TRBD1 as D (6 bases). CDR1 is SGHTA and CDR2 is FQGNSA in the germline V gene. The length of the CDR3 is 13 residues. The CDR3 DNA follows: TGTGCTAGCAGCCTAGACAGGACCTACAAGCAGTACTTC. It encodes CASSLDRTYKQYF.

This clonotype was counted ten times or more. The chain recombines TRBV2 with TRBJ2-5; possibly TRBD2 for D (6 bases). The CDR3 runs 14 residues. V lost 7 bases to trimming and J lost 1 base, with 13 bases between them. Germline V gene sequence: CDR1 SNHLY, CDR2 FYNNEI. CDR3 amino acids: CASKRDSLQETQYF. The DNA for the CDR3 is TGTGCCAGCAAGAGGGACTCACTCCAAGAGACCCAGTACTTC. The entire variable domain, with the rest obtained from reference TRBV2 and TRBJ2-5, is as follows: EPEVTQTPSHQVTQMGQEVILRCVPISNHLYFYWYRQILGQKVEFLVSFYNNEISEKSEIFDDQFSVERPDGSNFTLKIRSTKLEDSAMYFCASKRDSLQETQYFGPGTRLLVL.

This clonotype was observed many times. The chain is built from TRBV7-2 and TRBJ1-5; no definite D call. Germline V gives CDR1 SGHTA, CDR2 FQGNSA. CDR3 size: 14 residues. V gave up 3 bases and J gave up 2 bases, with 8 bases separating them. DNA for the CDR3: TGTGCCAGCAGCTTTACGTTCGGCAATCAGCCCCAGCATTTT. It yields the protein CASSFTFGNQPQHF. Filled out from reference TRBV7-2 and TRBJ1-5, the complete variable domain reads GAGVSQSPSNKVTEKGKDVELRCDPISGHTALYWYRQSLGQGLEFLIYFQGNSAPDKSGLPSDRFSAERTGGSVSTLTIQRTQQEDSAVYLCASSFTFGNQPQHFGDGTRLSIL.

This clonotype was detected ten times or more. The J gene is TRBJ2-7, the V gene TRBV11-3, with 8 bases lining up with TRBD2. CDR3 size: 15 residues. Germline lookup yields CDR1 SGHNT and CDR2 YENEEA. With V trimmed by 5 bases and J by 2 bases, 8 bases remained unmatched. DNA of the CDR3: TGTGCCAGCAGCCCCGGGAGGGGGGCTCCCTACGAGCAGTACTTC. Amino acids: CASSPGRGAPYEQYF.

The CDR3, as DNA: TGTGCCAGCACTCTGATGAGAGGGACAGATACGCAGTATTTT. Translating it yields CASTLMRGTDTQYF. The chain carries TRBV28 and TRBJ2-3, with D possibly being TRBD2 (5 bases). V shed 7 bases and J shed 3 bases, with 14 bases lying between them. The CDR3 runs 14 residues. Germline loops: CDR1 MDHEN, CDR2 SYDVKM.

This clonotype was seen many times. The chain is built from TRBV5-1 and TRBJ2-2; TRBD2 is a possible D gene (7 bases). There are 15 residues in the CDR3. The V end lost 4 bases, the J end lost 6 bases, and 16 bases lay between the germline ends. Germline loops: CDR1 SGHRS, CDR2 YFSETQ. Here the CDR3 reads CASSDNGGQPGELFF. CDR3 in DNA: TGCGCCAGCAGCGACAACGGGGGGCAGCCCGGGGAGCTGTTTTTT.

As to this clonotype: This sequence may be a read error, since a much larger clone differs from it by one base. CDR3 loop: CASSPTRGATDTQYF. Written as DNA, the CDR3 is TGTGCCAGCAGCCCCACAAGGGGCGCGACAGATACGCAGTATTTT. The chain uses TRBV7-6 and TRBJ2-3; weak D call: TRBD1 (5 bases). The V end lost 5 bases, the J end lost 3 bases, and 15 bases lay between the germline ends. This CDR3 has 15 residues. Germline V gene lookup returns CDR1 SGHVS and CDR2 FNYEAQ.

This clonotype has at least ten counts. The chain combines TRBV5-1 with TRBJ1-5; TRBD1 aligns across 8 bases. V lost 0 bases, J lost 5 bases, and 4 bases stayed unmatched. The CDR3 is made up of 15 amino acids. Per germline, CDR1 SGHRS and CDR2 YFSETQ. Written as DNA, the CDR3 is TGCGCCAGCAGCTTGGGTGGGACAGGAGATCAGCCCCAGCATTTT. This translates into CASSLGGTGDQPQHF.

There are many counts of this clonotype. The rearrangement uses TRBV20-1 and TRBJ2-7; tentatively, D is TRBD2 (7 bases). The germline CDR1 and CDR2 sequences are DFQATT and SNEGSKA (reference sequence). With 6 bases removed from V and 3 bases from J, the gap between germline ends came to 21 bases. CDR3 length equals 15 residues. The CDR3 loop is CSAEAGRGQNYEQYF. As DNA, the CDR3 is TGCAGTGCCGAGGCAGGGCGGGGGCAGAACTACGAGCAGTACTTC.

This clonotype occurred a few times. V and J are TRBV28 and TRBJ2-3; 8 bases are shared with TRBD2. After removal of 7 bases from V and 3 bases from J, the junction contained 6 bases not matched to a gene. Germline V gene data show CDR1 as MDHEN and CDR2 as SYDVKM. CDR3 length: 14 residues. This CDR3 reads CASNGGAGTDTQYF. CDR3 in DNA: TGTGCCAGCAACGGGGGGGCCGGGACAGATACGCAGTATTTT.